This T cell receptor (beta chain) was retrieved from a study of neoadjuvant anti-PD-1 for oral cavity cancer. Looking at the study overall: Before surgery, most patients got three to four biweekly 3 mg/kg nivolumab doses. General study findings and limits: Expansion of preexisting intratumoral clones was suggested to aid response.

Points on this clone: Its antigen is not identified.

This sample's time point: after neoadjuvant nivolumab, at surgical resection. TCRdb's table, derived via immunoSEQ multiplex PCR, lists solely in-frame clones and lacks some. In the table there are 35,000 to 40,000 clones, about 36% of which are singletons. The length of the CDR3 is 14 residues. The chain has TRBV1 and TRBJ2-2; TRBD2, the table's D call, lacks a check against the DNA. TRBV1 constitutes a pseudogene. The input for sequencing was tumor tissue, taken after nivolumab (anti-PD-1) treatment. The source of this sequence is a person between 40 and 85 years old with oral cavity squamous cell carcinoma. The DNA for the CDR3 is TGCACCAGCAGCCAAGATCGGTGCGGGGGGGAGCTGTTTTTT. It specifies CTSSQDRCGGELFF.